Below are 32 T cell receptor beta chains sequenced from a single sample in a study of T cells in Graves' hyperthyroidism and ophthalmopathy. Amplified TCR beta CDR3 regions came from RNA transcripts. HTBI primers were the set used in a first-round RT-PCR of the TCR CDR3. TCRdb ran MiXCR on the multiplex PCR reads and lists one entry per CDR3 protein. This repertoire shows about 720,000 distinct CDR3 sequences, over 15% found once; its top ten account for 16%. Sample: blood. These receptors originate from a woman aged 45 to 65 with Graves' hyperthyroidism that later progressed to Graves' ophthalmopathy.

This clonotype was recorded at least ten times. V and J are TRBV20-1 and TRBJ2-5, with a tentative D call TRBD2 (6 bases). This CDR3 comprises 13 residues. Trimming shortened V by 0 bases and J by 7 bases, and 12 bases separated the two germline ends. Germline V gene sequence: CDR1 DFQATT, CDR2 SNEGSKA (reference sequence). This chain's CDR3 is CSAREDMGGTQYF. In DNA, the CDR3 is TGCAGTGCTAGAGAGGACATGGGGGGGACCCAGTACTTC.

V and J are TRBV9 and TRBJ2-5, with 11 nucleotides matching TRBD1. Germline trimming cut 0 bases from V and 5 bases from J; bases unmatched to any gene: 3. This CDR3 is built from 15 residues. CDR1 and CDR2 from the germline V gene are SGDLS and YYNGEE. CDR3 in amino acids: CASSVEDRGRETQYF. The CDR3 region has the DNA TGTGCCAGCAGCGTAGAGGACAGGGGGCGGGAGACCCAGTACTTC.

The chain recombines TRBV7-9 with TRBJ1-3; 10 bases line up with TRBD1. Per the germline V gene, CDR1 is SEHNR and CDR2 is FQNEAQ (reference sequence). The CDR3 runs to 17 residues. V lost 6 bases, J lost 0 bases, and 8 bases stayed unmatched. CDR3 DNA sequence: TGTGCCAGCAGTACCGGGACAGGGGAAGACTCTGGAAACACCATATATTTT. It codes for CASSTGTGEDSGNTIYF.

V usage is TRBV5-5 and J usage is TRBJ2-6, with TRBD2 matching over 12 bases. After removal of 4 bases from V and 2 bases from J, the junction contained 4 bases not matched to a gene. The CDR3 is made up of 17 amino acids. The germline V gene has CDR1 SGHKS and CDR2 YYEKEE (reference sequence). The CDR3 loop reads CASSTLAGGPGANVLTF. CDR3 nucleotide sequence: TGTGCCAGCAGCACGCTAGCGGGGGGGCCTGGGGCCAACGTCCTGACTTTC.

This clonotype was seen ten or more times. V and J are TRBV7-9 and TRBJ2-2; possible D gene TRBD1, 6 bases. Germline-derived CDR1 and CDR2 are SEHNR and FQNEAQ (reference sequence). This CDR3 comprises 20 residues. V was shortened by 2 bases and J by 0 bases, with 22 bases between the two germline ends. The CDR3 loop is CASSLRGPPGHRSNTGELFF. CDR3 nucleotide sequence: TGTGCCAGCAGCTTAAGAGGACCTCCGGGACACCGGTCGAACACCGGGGAGCTGTTTTTT.

This clonotype showed up many times. V usage is TRBV11-2 and J usage is TRBJ1-2, with no clear D. Trimming cost V 5 bases and J 5 bases, with 15 bases left between them. The CDR3 covers 14 residues. Germline V gene sequence: CDR1 SGHAT, CDR2 FQNNGV. DNA for the CDR3: TGTGCCAGCAGCCAAACGTGGACCCCATATGGCTACACCTTC. Its protein product is CASSQTWTPYGYTF.

In this sample, this clonotype turned up many times. The chain employs TRBV20-1 and TRBJ2-1; TRBD1 might be the D (8 bases). Trimming took 1 base from V and 4 from J, leaving 17 bases between them. Germline V gene lookup returns CDR1 DFQATT and CDR2 SNEGSKA (reference sequence). This CDR3 region has 16 residues. The CDR3 DNA reads as TGCAGTGCTAGAGGGCCCAACAGGGGGGGTTACAATGAGCAGTTCTTC. It encodes CSARGPNRGGYNEQFF.

This clonotype was observed many times. The chain carries TRBV2 and TRBJ2-3, with 8 bases matching TRBD2. CDR1 and CDR2 (germline): SNHLY, FYNNEI. After removal of 0 bases from V and 6 bases from J, the junction contained 5 bases not matched to a gene. This CDR3 is 15 amino acids long. The DNA of the CDR3 is TGTGCCAGCAGTGAAGCCGGGGGGGCTTTGGATACGCAGTATTTT. Translation gives CASSEAGGALDTQYF.

This clonotype was seen ten or more times. The V gene is TRBV12-3 or TRBV12-4, the J gene TRBJ1-6, with D maybe TRBD1 (5 bases). With 6 bases removed from V and 6 bases from J, the gap between germline ends came to 24 bases. The CDR3 has 18 amino acids. CDR3: CASSRRGQGLRPNSPLHF. The DNA for the CDR3 is TGTGCCAGCAGCCGCCGAGGGCAGGGACTACGGCCTAATTCACCCCTCCACTTT.

The sample holds many counts of this clonotype. The chain links TRBV12-3 or TRBV12-4 to TRBJ2-7, with no clear D. The V end was cut by 5 bases, the J end by 0 bases, with 5 bases between. This CDR3 comprises 12 residues. In nucleotides, the CDR3 is TGTGCCAGCAGTCGACGCTCCTACGAGCAGTACTTC. It codes for CASSRRSYEQYF.

This clonotype was counted between two and nine times. This chain uses TRBV19 with TRBJ2-1; D call uncertain. Germline values: CDR1 LNHDA, CDR2 SQIVND (reference sequence). The CDR3 loop spans 13 amino acids. V gave up 1 base and J gave up 7 bases, with 8 bases separating them. The CDR3 bases are TGTGCCAGTAGTATAGTCGCCGGGAATGAGCAGTTCTTC. Encoded protein: CASSIVAGNEQFF.

A few counts support this clonotype. The chain is built from TRBV6-1 and TRBJ1-5; D might be TRBD1 (5 bases). Per the germline V gene, CDR1 is MNHNS and CDR2 is SASEGT. Deletions cut 3 bases from V and 7 bases from J, with 10 bases between. This CDR3 region has 13 residues. CDR3 protein: CASSDRWDQPQHF. In DNA, the CDR3 is TGTGCCAGCAGTGATCGTTGGGACCAGCCCCAGCATTTT.

The rearrangement links TRBV30 to TRBJ1-5, with a weak D call TRBD1 (5 bases). V lost 1 base, J lost 1 base, and 11 bases lay in between. In germline, CDR1 is GTSNPN, CDR2 SVGIG (reference sequence). This CDR3 is built from 15 residues. CDR3 sequence: CAWSARGTSNQPQHF. The CDR3 nucleotides read TGTGCCTGGAGTGCAAGGGGCACGAGCAATCAGCCCCAGCATTTT.

This clonotype occurred many times. The J gene is TRBJ1-2, the V gene TRBV12-3 or TRBV12-4; D remains ambiguous. The length of the CDR3 is 13 residues. V was clipped by 5 bases and J by 0 bases, with 7 bases between them. The CDR3 region is CASSPQPNYGYTF. CDR3 sequence (DNA): TGTGCCAGCAGTCCCCAGCCTAACTATGGCTACACCTTC.

On this clonotype: A much larger clone sits a single nucleotide away, making a read error possible. This likely comes from a read error, as the CDR3 has no conserved phenylalanine or tryptophan at its end. The chain uses TRBV15 and TRBJ1-1; unclear D gene. Trimming removed 0 bases at V and 1 base at J, with 12 bases between. Germline V gives CDR1 LNHNV, CDR2 YYDKDF (reference sequence). This CDR3 region has 16 residues. The CDR3 region is CATSRDWESPNTEAFV. Here the CDR3 DNA reads TGTGCCACCAGCAGAGATTGGGAGTCACCGAACACTGAAGCTTTCGTT.

Ten or more counts support this clonotype. V and J are TRBV20-1 and TRBJ2-7; 12 bases fit TRBD1. The germline CDR1 and CDR2 sequences are DFQATT and SNEGSKA (reference sequence). The CDR3 totals 15 residues. The V segment lost 2 bases and the J segment 7 bases; nucleotides outside the gene matches: 9. CDR3 DNA sequence: TGCAGTGCTAGAAGTTGGGGACAGGGGGCAGAAGAGCAGTACTTC. It encodes CSARSWGQGAEEQYF.

This clonotype was seen at least ten times. The chain combines TRBV2 with TRBJ2-2, with D perhaps TRBD1 or TRBD2 (6 bases each). Germline V gives CDR1 SNHLY, CDR2 FYNNEI. The CDR3 is 16 amino acids. Trimming removed 1 base at V and 4 bases at J, with 13 bases between. The CDR3 loop reads CASSEVRGRGTGELFF. CDR3 DNA sequence: TGTGCCAGCAGTGAAGTCCGGGGGCGGGGCACCGGGGAGCTGTTTTTT.

The chain is built from TRBV2 and TRBJ2-3; the D gene is possibly TRBD1 (5 bases). CDR3 length equals 14 residues. Per the germline V gene, CDR1 is SNHLY and CDR2 is FYNNEI. The V end was cut by 4 bases, the J end by 2 bases, with 10 bases between. CDR3 DNA sequence: TGTGCCAGCAGTGTCAGGGTTTTCACAGATACGCAGTATTTT. It translates to CASSVRVFTDTQYF.

This clonotype was seen repeatedly, ten times or more. This sequence joins TRBV7-3 and TRBJ2-2, with TRBD1 matching over 7 bases. Trimming removed 5 bases from V and 1 base from J; junction bases left unmatched: 10. The germline V gene has CDR1 SGHTA and CDR2 FQGTGA. The CDR3 length is 17 residues. The DNA of the CDR3 is TGTGCCAGCAGCAAACGGACAGGTGGATTGAACACCGGGGAGCTGTTTTTT. Protein: CASSKRTGGLNTGELFF.

In its sample, this clonotype was seen many times. V and J are TRBV3-1 and TRBJ1-6; D is possibly TRBD1 (5 bases). In germline, CDR1 is LGHDT, CDR2 YNNKEL (reference sequence). Between the trimmed V and J ends, which lost 2 bases and 1 base, there was a span of 12 bases. CDR3 length equals 17 residues. In DNA form, the CDR3 reads TGTGCCAGCAGCCAACAACCAGACAGTTCCTATAATTCACCCCTCCACTTT. This translates into CASSQQPDSSYNSPLHF.

This clonotype has at least ten counts. This chain uses TRBV12-3 or TRBV12-4 with TRBJ2-7; 7 nucleotides match TRBD2. The CDR3 length is 15 residues. The trim removed 2 bases at V and 3 bases at J, leaving 7 bases unmatched. The CDR3 loop is CASSLYGGGVYEQYF. The CDR3 nucleotides read TGTGCCAGCAGTTTATACGGCGGGGGAGTCTACGAGCAGTACTTC.

This sequence joins TRBV20-1 and TRBJ2-5; no definite D call. The germline gives CDR1 DFQATT, CDR2 SNEGSKA (reference sequence). V gave up 2 bases and J gave up 4 bases, with 11 bases separating them. The CDR3 contains 13 residues. The CDR3: CSARRAGGETQYF. CDR3 sequence (DNA): TGCAGTGCTAGAAGGGCAGGCGGAGAGACCCAGTACTTC.

This clonotype appeared many times. The CDR3 loop reads CASSLSMQSPMNTEAFF. CDR3 bases: TGCGCCAGCAGCTTGTCAATGCAGAGCCCCATGAACACTGAAGCTTTCTTT. The chain uses TRBV5-1 and TRBJ1-1; D call uncertain. This CDR3 comprises 17 residues. Trimming took off 1 base at V and 0 bases at J, with 16 bases between the two ends. CDR1 SGHRS and CDR2 YFSETQ come from the germline V gene. Together with reference TRBV5-1 and TRBJ1-1, the CDR3 gives the full variable domain: KAGVTQTPRYLIKTRGQQVTLSCSPISGHRSVSWYQQTPGQGLQFLFEYFSETQRNKGNFPGRFSGRQFSNSRSEMNVSTLELGDSALYLCASSLSMQSPMNTEAFFGQGTRLTVV.

Ten or more counts support this clonotype. The gene calls are TRBV27 and TRBJ2-7; D tentatively fits TRBD1 or TRBD2 (5 bases each). This CDR3 is built from 15 residues. In germline, CDR1 is MNHEY, CDR2 SMNVEV (reference sequence). V was clipped by 4 bases and J by 2 bases, with 15 bases between them. The CDR3 DNA follows: TGTGCCAGCAGTTCCCGGGGCCCGAGGACCTACGAGCAGTACTTC. It yields the protein CASSSRGPRTYEQYF.

This clonotype was observed many times. This chain joins TRBV5-1 and TRBJ2-1, with 11 bases lining up with TRBD2. This CDR3 comprises 13 residues. Looked up from germline, CDR1 is SGHRS and CDR2 is YFSETQ. The ends lost 4 bases at V and 8 bases at J; junction bases unmatched: 2. The CDR3 sequence: CASSLAGGYEQFF. The CDR3 nucleotides are TGCGCCAGCAGCCTAGCGGGGGGCTATGAGCAGTTCTTC. Filled out from reference TRBV5-1 and TRBJ2-1, the complete variable domain reads KAGVTQTPRYLIKTRGQQVTLSCSPISGHRSVSWYQQTPGQGLQFLFEYFSETQRNKGNFPGRFSGRQFSNSRSEMNVSTLELGDSALYLCASSLAGGYEQFFGPGTRLTVL.

The sample holds many counts of this clonotype. This chain connects TRBV5-8 to TRBJ2-5, with D perhaps TRBD1 or TRBD2 (5 bases each). Deletions cut 0 bases from V and 9 bases from J, with 18 bases between. The CDR3 consists of 15 residues. CDR1 and CDR2 (germline): SGHTS, YDEGEE. This CDR3 is CASSLVGDGRTPQYF. The CDR3 DNA follows: TGTGCCAGCAGCTTGGTTGGGGACGGAAGAACCCCCCAGTACTTC.

This clonotype has ten or more counts. The V gene is TRBV11-2, the J gene TRBJ1-1, with no clear D. Germline V gene lookup returns CDR1 SGHAT and CDR2 FQNNGV. The CDR3 totals 14 residues. The V gene lost 2 bases and the J gene lost 5 bases, with 12 bases spanning the gap. The CDR3 coding sequence is TGTGCCAGCAGCTTAAGGTCGGCGGGGACTGAAGCTTTCTTT. Translating it yields CASSLRSAGTEAFF.

Comments on this clonotype: A clone one base away is much larger, so this may be a read error. V and J are TRBV27 and TRBJ1-2; D is perhaps TRBD1 (5 bases). CDR1 and CDR2 (germline): MNHEY, SMNVEV (reference sequence). The CDR3 extends over 16 amino acids. CDR3 protein: CASSLLPGGPNHGYTF. The CDR3 DNA reads as TGTGCCAGCAGTTTATTACCGGGGGGACCTAACCATGGCTACACCTTC.

The chain is built from TRBV7-9 and TRBJ1-1; 8 bases are a match to TRBD1. Unmatched junction bases numbered 15, after V lost 5 bases and J lost 4 bases. The CDR3 contains 17 residues. The germline V gene has CDR1 SEHNR and CDR2 FQNEAQ (reference sequence). The CDR3 region is CASSRVETGVWSTEAFF. For the CDR3, the DNA is TGTGCCAGCAGCCGGGTGGAGACAGGGGTTTGGAGCACTGAAGCTTTCTTT.

The CDR3 DNA reads TGTGCCAGCAGTTTAGGCGGGAATGGGTACAATGAGCAGTTCTTC. This translates into CASSLGGNGYNEQFF. V usage is TRBV27 and J usage is TRBJ2-1, with TRBD2 as a possible D gene (6 bases). The CDR3 is made up of 15 amino acids. CDR1 MNHEY and CDR2 SMNVEV come from the germline V gene (reference sequence). V lost 2 bases to trimming and J lost 4 bases, with 12 bases between them.

This clonotype was found a few times. V and J are TRBV6-1 and TRBJ2-1; D is possibly TRBD2 (5 bases). This CDR3 is built from 15 residues. Trimming removed 0 bases at V and 4 bases at J, with 10 bases between. Germline CDR1 MNHNS, CDR2 SASEGT. In DNA, the CDR3 is TGTGCCAGCAGTGAAGCCCCAGGAGGATACAATGAGCAGTTCTTC. Its protein is CASSEAPGGYNEQFF.

V and J are TRBV4-1 and TRBJ1-5; tentative D call: TRBD1 (5 bases). Germline CDR1 reads MGHRA; CDR2 reads YSYEKL. The CDR3 has 15 residues. The V gene lost 6 bases and the J gene lost 5 bases, with 17 bases spanning the gap. The CDR3 nucleotides are TGCGCCAGCAGTCGTTGGGGGGAAGGGGATCAGCCCCAGCATTTT. Translating gives CASSRWGEGDQPQHF.